This T cell receptor (beta chain) was sequenced during a study of cytomegalovirus exposure and HLA in healthy donors. Germline CDR1 and CDR2: MNHEY and SMNVEV (reference sequence). The CDR3 spans 14 residues. Trimming cost V 4 bases and J 4 bases, with 11 bases left between them. General study points: One variant, a missense change in DCLRE1C, was linked in a later analysis to TCR beta V- and J-gene trimming. Using the classifier, cytomegalovirus status was reportedly diagnosed with high specificity and sensitivity. A highly shared variant cluster was judged a likely technical artifact. Further analysis, carried out later, found HLA-associated TCR beta chains more clonally expanded than equally common other chains.

The study ran its PCR with 60 Vbeta and 13 Jbeta primers. TCRdb's copy holds only in-frame clones and misses some; the assay was immunoSEQ multiplex PCR. The sample holds about 100,000 clones, more than 80% seen once. Worth noting for this clone: Its antigen is currently unknown.

Sequenced sample: PBMCs. The J gene is TRBJ2-1, the V gene TRBV27; D uncertain. This receptor was obtained from a man aged 25 to 45 in good health and CMV-seronegative. The CDR3 spells CASSWRNFYNEQFF. The CDR3 DNA is TGTGCCAGCAGTTGGCGGAATTTTTACAATGAGCAGTTCTTC.